Each of the 29 T cell receptor beta chains below was sequenced from the same sample in a study of T cells in Graves' hyperthyroidism and ophthalmopathy. Amplification yielded TCR beta CDR3 regions, with RNA transcripts as the source. When the TCR CDR3 underwent first-round RT-PCR, the HTBI primer set was used. MiXCR, applied by TCRdb to the multiplex PCR reads, yields one record per CDR3 protein. The top ten clones hold 18% of a sample with around 580,000 distinct CDR3 sequences, around 15% of them seen once. What was sequenced was blood. The receptors stem from a woman between 18 and 29 years old with Graves' hyperthyroidism.

This clonotype was seen only a few times. This rearrangement joins TRBV10-2 to TRBJ1-5, with 7 bases lining up with TRBD1. V was clipped by 10 bases and J by 6 bases; unmatched bases: 9. The CDR3 spans 13 residues. Germline V gene data show CDR1 as WSHSY and CDR2 as SAAADI. The CDR3 loop reads CATRGGWVQPQHF. In DNA form, the CDR3 reads TGCGCCACCCGAGGGGGCTGGGTTCAGCCCCAGCATTTT.

The V and J genes are TRBV29-1 and TRBJ2-5; D not resolved. The V end was cut by 1 base, the J end by 2 bases, with 5 bases between. Germline V lookup: CDR1 SQVTM, CDR2 ANQGSEA. The CDR3 covers 12 residues. The CDR3: CSVEGAQETQYF. CDR3 nucleotide sequence: TGCAGCGTTGAAGGCGCGCAAGAGACCCAGTACTTC.

The chain combines TRBV7-9 with TRBJ2-7; D remains unclear. The CDR3 has 16 amino acids. Trimming shortened V by 5 bases and J by 4 bases, and 21 bases separated the two germline ends. CDR1 is SEHNR and CDR2 is FQNEAQ in the germline V gene (reference sequence). As DNA, the CDR3 is TGTGCCAGCAGCATCTACGGCCGCCACTCACATTACGAGCAGTACTTC. Translation: CASSIYGRHSHYEQYF. The full variable domain, with the rest looked up from reference TRBV7-9 and TRBJ2-7, is DTGVSQNPRHKITKRGQNVTFRCDPISEHNRLYWYRQTLGQGPEFLTYFQNEAQLEKSRLLSDRFSAERPKGSFSTLEIQRTEQGDSAMYLCASSIYGRHSHYEQYFGPGTRLTVT.

This clonotype was seen only a few times. This chain uses TRBV4-3 with TRBJ2-1, with 11 bases lining up with TRBD2. Germline CDR1 reads LGHNA; CDR2 reads YSLEER. The CDR3 has 15 residues. Germline trimming cut 3 bases from V and 8 bases from J; bases unmatched to any gene: 6. CDR3 sequence: CASSHAATSGDEQFF. The CDR3 nucleotides read TGCGCCAGCAGCCATGCCGCGACTAGCGGGGATGAGCAGTTCTTC.

This clonotype was seen a few times. V gene TRBV6-1 combines with J gene TRBJ2-6, with a weak D call TRBD1 (5 bases). Trimming took off 11 bases at V and 4 bases at J, with 15 bases between the two ends. The CDR3 has 14 residues. The V gene's germline CDR1 is MNHNS and CDR2 SASEGT. The CDR3 protein is CAGQQEPGANVLTF. The CDR3 DNA is TGTGCCGGCCAACAGGAACCCGGGGCCAACGTCCTGACTTTC.

This clonotype showed up many times. The chain has TRBV5-1 and TRBJ1-4, with D uncertain. V was trimmed by 0 bases and J by 2 bases, leaving 11 bases between them. Germline V gene data show CDR1 as SGHRS and CDR2 as YFSETQ. The CDR3 has 16 amino acids. CDR3 sequence: CASSLESQATNEKLFF. CDR3 in DNA: TGCGCCAGCAGCTTGGAATCCCAGGCCACTAATGAAAAACTGTTTTTT.

This clonotype came up a few times. V is TRBV20-1 and J is TRBJ1-1; D gene unclear. Per germline, CDR1 DFQATT and CDR2 SNEGSKA (reference sequence). This CDR3 is built from 13 residues. Trimming left V 6 bases short and J 0 bases short, with 11 bases between. In DNA, the CDR3 is TGCAGTGCCCCCCCCCCCATGAACACTGAAGCTTTCTTT. Translating it yields CSAPPPMNTEAFF.

On this clonotype itself: The CDR3 ends on some other residue instead of the conserved phenylalanine or tryptophan, so this is likely a read error. This chain connects TRBV20-1 to TRBJ2-2, with D perhaps TRBD2 (5 bases). CDR3 length equals 15 residues. Per the germline V gene, CDR1 is DFQATT and CDR2 is SNEGSKA (reference sequence). With 3 bases removed from V and 0 bases from J, the gap between germline ends came to 11 bases. The CDR3 sequence is CSASGGPSNTGELFL. The CDR3 bases are TGCAGTGCTAGTGGAGGCCCCTCGAACACCGGGGAGCTGTTTCTT.

This clonotype was detected ten times or more. The rearrangement joins TRBV11-2 to TRBJ1-1; D not certain. CDR3 length: 14 residues. The germline V gene has CDR1 SGHAT and CDR2 FQNNGV. V lost 5 bases and J lost 4, with 14 bases in between. The CDR3 region has the DNA TGTGCCAGCAGCCCGTACCTGGGTAGCACTGAAGCTTTCTTT. It specifies CASSPYLGSTEAFF.

This chain joins TRBV12-5 and TRBJ2-3; no reliable D call. In germline, CDR1 is LGHNT, CDR2 FRNRAP. The CDR3 spans 15 residues. Deletions cut 0 bases from V and 2 bases from J, with 9 bases between. The CDR3 loop is CASGLVSQFTDTQYF. Here the CDR3 DNA reads TGTGCTAGTGGTTTGGTATCACAGTTCACAGATACGCAGTATTTT.

In this sample, this clonotype turned up many times. The rearrangement joins TRBV7-9 to TRBJ1-1, with 7 bases that match TRBD1. The CDR3 has 16 residues. Losses at the gene ends were 0 bases for V and 4 bases for J; bases not matched to a gene: 8. Germline values: CDR1 SEHNR, CDR2 FQNEAQ (reference sequence). Written as DNA, the CDR3 is TGTGCCAGCAGCTTAGCGGGAGGGGGCGGAAGCACTGAAGCTTTCTTT. It yields the protein CASSLAGGGGSTEAFF.

This clonotype was observed a few times. The rearrangement joins TRBV5-1 to TRBJ2-7; D possibly matches TRBD1 or TRBD2 (5 bases each). V gave up 0 bases and J gave up 2 bases, with 12 bases separating them. The CDR3 has 15 residues. Germline CDR1 SGHRS, CDR2 YFSETQ. CDR3 nucleotides: TGCGCCAGCAGCTTGGGCAGGGAGAGGCCCTACGAGCAGTACTTC. Protein: CASSLGRERPYEQYF.

This clonotype was seen repeatedly, ten times or more. The rearrangement joins TRBV7-2 to TRBJ2-5; unclear D gene. The CDR3 has 13 amino acids. The V gene's germline CDR1 is SGHTA and CDR2 FQGNSA. The V gene lost 0 bases and the J gene lost 3 bases, with 5 bases spanning the gap. CDR3 sequence reads: CASSLAGKETQYF. In DNA form, the CDR3 reads TGTGCCAGCAGCTTAGCAGGGAAAGAGACCCAGTACTTC. Looking up the rest from reference TRBV7-2 and TRBJ2-5 gives the full variable domain: GAGVSQSPSNKVTEKGKDVELRCDPISGHTALYWYRQSLGQGLEFLIYFQGNSAPDKSGLPSDRFSAERTGGSVSTLTIQRTQQEDSAVYLCASSLAGKETQYFGPGTRLLVL.

This clonotype was seen only a few times. The J gene is TRBJ2-3, the V gene TRBV7-6; TRBD2 matches at 10 bases. The V and J ends lost 5 bases and 0 bases, in that order; junction bases with no gene match: 5. Germline V CDR1 and CDR2: SGHVS, FNYEAQ. The CDR3 extends over 16 amino acids. CDR3 sequence (DNA): TGTGCCAGCAGCCAAGAGCGGGGGGGGAGCACAGATACGCAGTATTTT. Encoded protein: CASSQERGGSTDTQYF.

Only a few counts were recorded for this clonotype. V and J are TRBV15 and TRBJ1-5; D not certain. CDR3 length: 12 residues. CDR1 and CDR2 (germline): LNHNV, YYDKDF (reference sequence). The V and J ends lost 2 bases and 4 bases respectively, with 3 bases between them. The CDR3 DNA reads as TGTGCCACCAGCAGACAGAATCAGCCCCAGCATTTT. It is translated as CATSRQNQPQHF.

This clonotype was recorded many times. The genes are TRBV28 and TRBJ2-5; 8 bases align to TRBD1. Germline V gives CDR1 MDHEN, CDR2 SYDVKM. The CDR3 has 18 amino acids. Germline trimming cut 4 bases from V and 3 bases from J; bases unmatched to any gene: 16. CDR3 bases: TGTGCCAGCAGTTCGGACAGGGAAAGGGGATACAGGAAAGAGACCCAGTACTTC. Translating it yields CASSSDRERGYRKETQYF.

This clonotype was seen more than once but under ten times. The chain recombines TRBV6-2 or TRBV6-3 with TRBJ2-3, with D perhaps assigned TRBD1 or TRBD2 (5 bases each). From germline, CDR1 is MNHEY and CDR2 SVGEGT. CDR3 size: 14 residues. Trimming removed 5 bases from V and 6 bases from J, with 15 bases in between. The CDR3 is CASSVGPTSDTQYF. The CDR3 DNA reads as TGTGCCAGCAGTGTGGGACCAACCTCGGATACGCAGTATTTT.

This clonotype was counted at least ten times. The chain combines TRBV29-1 with TRBJ2-7; D gene unclear. The germline V gene has CDR1 SQVTM and CDR2 ANQGSEA. The V end was cut by 6 bases, the J end by 6 bases, with 18 bases between. The CDR3 runs 13 residues. The DNA for the CDR3 is TGCAGCGTCGTACTTCCCGGCATCTCCGAGCAGTACTTC. Its protein product is CSVVLPGISEQYF.

This clonotype appeared a few times. The genes are TRBV11-3 and TRBJ1-3; D is unresolved. Germline CDR1 reads SGHNT; CDR2 reads YENEEA. Trimming shortened V by 2 bases and J by 0 bases, and 5 bases separated the two germline ends. The CDR3 totals 14 residues. This chain's CDR3 is CASSLITSGNTIYF. The CDR3 coding sequence is TGTGCCAGCAGCTTAATCACCTCTGGAAACACCATATATTTT.

This clonotype has a handful of counts. V is TRBV7-9 and J is TRBJ2-5; perhaps TRBD1 as D (6 bases). The CDR3 runs 17 residues. Trimming pared 5 bases from V and 7 bases from J, leaving 26 bases between. Germline CDR1 is SEHNR and CDR2 is FQNEAQ (reference sequence). CDR3 coding DNA: TGTGCCAGCAGCAGAGGAATTAAGGACAGCCCCTTGGGGACCCAGTACTTC. Encoded protein: CASSRGIKDSPLGTQYF.

Points on this clonotype: The junction shows a germline mismatch at one end, possibly a read error. The chain has TRBV5-8 and TRBJ1-2; no clear D. Germline V gene lookup returns CDR1 SGHTS and CDR2 YDEGEE. This CDR3 is built from 13 residues. In DNA, the CDR3 is TGTGGCAGCAGCTTGGGAGGGATCTATGGCTACACCTTC. It encodes CGSSLGGIYGYTF.

The V call is TRBV7-8, the J call TRBJ1-5; 7 bases fit TRBD1. Germline CDR1 SGHVS, CDR2 FQNEAQ. With 5 bases clipped from V and 9 bases from J, the junction kept 10 bases outside the gene matches. The CDR3 is made up of 14 amino acids. As DNA, the CDR3 is TGTGCCAGCAGCGGTCAACAGGGGATTCGGCCCCAGCATTTT. Its protein product is CASSGQQGIRPQHF.

The chain uses TRBV27 and TRBJ1-6; D is unclear. The CDR3 runs to 13 residues. Deletions cut 7 bases from V and 14 bases from J, with 18 bases between. CDR1 and CDR2 (germline): MNHEY, SMNVEV (reference sequence). In DNA, the CDR3 is TGTGCCAGCACCAACCTGAACGCCTTCACCCTCCACTTT. Protein: CASTNLNAFTLHF.

This clonotype was seen ten or more times. The rearrangement uses TRBV5-1 and TRBJ2-7; 7 nucleotides match TRBD1. Germline V CDR1 and CDR2: SGHRS, YFSETQ. V trimming: 3 bases; J trimming: 0 bases; junction bases outside the gene matches: 3. The CDR3 totals 14 residues. The CDR3 DNA sequence: TGCGCCAGCAGCTGGGGGACAGCCTCCTACGAGCAGTACTTC. Amino acid sequence: CASSWGTASYEQYF.

This clonotype was seen ten or more times. V is TRBV11-2 and J is TRBJ1-2, with 7 nucleotides matching TRBD1. In germline, CDR1 is SGHAT, CDR2 FQNNGV. CDR3 length: 13 amino acids. V was clipped by 5 bases and J by 5 bases; unmatched bases: 5. For the CDR3, the DNA is TGTGCCAGCAGCGGGACAGTCGGTTATGGCTACACCTTC. Protein product: CASSGTVGYGYTF.

This clonotype appeared a few times. A much larger clone differs from this one at a single base, so this may be a read error. The chain carries TRBV2 and TRBJ1-5; no clear D. The length of the CDR3 is 13 residues. V was clipped by 4 bases and J by 5 bases, with 9 bases between them. Germline CDR1 SNHLY, CDR2 FYNNEI. In nucleotides, the CDR3 is TGTGCCAGCAGTGTCGGAAGTTATCAGCCCCAGCATTTT. This encodes CASSVGSYQPQHF.

The chain has TRBV10-1 and TRBJ2-2; 9 bases map to TRBD1. The CDR3 is made up of 16 amino acids. CDR1 and CDR2 (germline): WNHNN, SYGVQD (reference sequence). Trimming at V came to 1 base and at J to 6 bases, leaving 6 bases not matched to a gene. The CDR3 loop reads CASSEWQGQGSGELFF. The CDR3, as DNA: TGCGCCAGCAGTGAGTGGCAGGGACAGGGCTCCGGGGAGCTGTTTTTT.

The chain couples TRBV12-3 or TRBV12-4 to TRBJ1-1; no clear D gene. The CDR3 contains 13 residues. V was pared by 6 bases and J by 1 base, with 9 bases between. The CDR3 DNA follows: TGTGCCAGCAGACCGCTGGGGAACACTGAAGCTTTCTTT. Its protein product is CASRPLGNTEAFF.

This clonotype came up many times. The CDR3 DNA is TGTGCCAGCAGCTTTTGGCTAGCGGCAAGTAATGAGCAGTTCTTC. Protein: CASSFWLAASNEQFF. The J gene is TRBJ2-1, the V gene TRBV7-9; 7 bases map to TRBD2. The CDR3 length is 15 residues. V was clipped by 3 bases and J by 7 bases; unmatched bases: 9. Germline values: CDR1 SEHNR, CDR2 FQNEAQ (reference sequence).